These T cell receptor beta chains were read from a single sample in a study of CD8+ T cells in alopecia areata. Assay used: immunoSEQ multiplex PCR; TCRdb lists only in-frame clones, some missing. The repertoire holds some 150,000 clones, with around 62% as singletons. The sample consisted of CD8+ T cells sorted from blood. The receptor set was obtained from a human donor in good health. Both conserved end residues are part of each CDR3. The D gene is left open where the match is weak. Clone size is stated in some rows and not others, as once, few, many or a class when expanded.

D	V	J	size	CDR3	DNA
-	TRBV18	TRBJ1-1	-	CASSPLVTEAFF	TGTGCCAGCTCACCATTGGTCACTGAAGCTTTCTTT
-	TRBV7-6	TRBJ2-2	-	CASSLRPGPNTGELFF	TGTGCCAGCAGCTTACGGCCGGGACCGAACACCGGGGAGCTGTTTTTT
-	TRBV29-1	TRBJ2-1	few	CSANFDGHNEQFF	TGCAGCGCAAACTTTGACGGCCACAATGAGCAGTTCTTC
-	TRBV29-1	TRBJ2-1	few	CSVDAGSNEQFF	TGCAGCGTTGATGCGGGGAGCAATGAGCAGTTCTTC
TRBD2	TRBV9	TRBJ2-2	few	CASSESGSGRTGELFF	TGTGCCAGCAGCGAGAGCGGGAGTGGCAGGACCGGGGAGCTGTTTTTT
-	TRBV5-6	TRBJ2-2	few	CASSLATGHLTGELFF	TGTGCCAGCAGCTTGGCCACGGGACACCTCACCGGGGAGCTGTTTTTT
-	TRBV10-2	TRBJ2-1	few	CASSESGLGDEQFF	TGCGCCAGCAGTGAGTCCGGTTTGGGCGATGAGCAGTTCTTC
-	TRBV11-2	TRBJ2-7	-	CASSSGQSYEQYF	TGTGCCAGCAGCTCCGGACAGTCCTACGAGCAATACTTC
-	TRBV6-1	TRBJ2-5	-	CASSGDLGTQYF	TGTGCCAGCAGTGGGGACCTCGGGACCCAGTACTTC
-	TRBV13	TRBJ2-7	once	CASSVGGTYEQYF	TGTGCCAGCAGCGTAGGGGGAACCTACGAGCAGTACTTC
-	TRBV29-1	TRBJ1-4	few	CSVVPEGGSHEKLFF	TGCAGCGTTGTGCCTGAAGGGGGAAGTCATGAAAAACTGTTTTTT
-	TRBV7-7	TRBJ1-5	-	CASSQGLNQPQHF	TGTGCCAGCAGCCAAGGGTTAAATCAGCCCCAGCATTTT
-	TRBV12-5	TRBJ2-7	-	CASGWGERNEQYF	TGTGCTAGTGGTTGGGGGGAAAGGAACGAGCAGTACTTC
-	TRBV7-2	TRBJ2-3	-	CASSSPAVPRKTDTQYF	TGTGCCAGCAGCTCCCCCGCGGTCCCGAGAAAAACAGATACGCAGTATTTT
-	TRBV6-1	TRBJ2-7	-	CASSGRPGGGLDEQYF	TGTGCCAGCAGTGGTCGTCCGGGCGGCGGACTCGACGAGCAGTACTTC
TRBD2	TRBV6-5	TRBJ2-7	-	CASSIAGVYEQYF	TGTGCCAGCAGCATAGCGGGAGTCTACGAGCAGTACTTC
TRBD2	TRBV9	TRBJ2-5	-	CASSASLADQETQYF	TGTGCCAGCAGCGCCTCCCTAGCGGACCAAGAGACCCAGTACTTC
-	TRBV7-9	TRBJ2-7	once	CASSLGGGEQYF	TGTGCCAGCAGCCTAGGAGGGGGCGAGCAGTACTTC
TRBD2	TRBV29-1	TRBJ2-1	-	CSVEVLWTPGGNEQFF	TGCAGCGTTGAGGTTCTGTGGACCCCCGGGGGGAATGAGCAGTTCTTC
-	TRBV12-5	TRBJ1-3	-	CASGSTGSSGNTIYF	TGTGCTAGTGGTTCCACAGGGAGCTCTGGAAACACCATATATTTT
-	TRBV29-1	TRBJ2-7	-	CSVDWRPLSYEQYF	TGCAGCGTTGACTGGAGGCCCCTCTCCTACGAGCAGTACTTC
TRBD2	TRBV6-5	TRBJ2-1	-	CASSLAGASNEQFF	TGTGCCAGCAGCCTAGCGGGAGCTTCCAATGAGCAGTTCTTC
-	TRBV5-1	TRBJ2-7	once	CASSPPGSSYEQYF	TGCGCCAGCAGCCCCCCGGGCTCCTCCTACGAGCAGTACTTC
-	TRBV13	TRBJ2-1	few	CASSLGSGSEQFF	TGTGCCAGCAGCTTAGGGTCTGGGAGCGAGCAGTTCTTC
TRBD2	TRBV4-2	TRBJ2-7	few	CASSHMMGLVSYEQYF	TGTGCCAGCAGCCACATGATGGGACTAGTCTCCTACGAGCAGTACTTC
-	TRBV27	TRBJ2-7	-	CASRSGARFEQYF	TGTGCCAGCAGATCCGGCGCTCGTTTCGAGCAGTACTTC
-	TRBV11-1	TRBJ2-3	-	CASSLGGPKYF	TGTGCCAGCAGCTTAGGGGGCCCGAAGTATTTT
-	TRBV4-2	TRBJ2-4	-	CASSQVDPTKNIQYF	TGTGCCAGCAGCCAAGTCGACCCGACCAAAAACATTCAGTACTTC
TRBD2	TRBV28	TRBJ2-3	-	CHSGTSGTDTQYF	TGTCACTCCGGGACTAGCGGAACAGATACGCAGTATTTT
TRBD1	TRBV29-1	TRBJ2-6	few	CSVEERGQGAPGANVLTF	TGCAGCGTTGAAGAGCGGGGTCAGGGGGCGCCTGGGGCCAACGTCCTGACTTTC
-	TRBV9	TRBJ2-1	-	CASSQQGRDNEQFF	TGTGCCAGCAGCCAACAAGGGCGAGACAATGAGCAGTTCTTC
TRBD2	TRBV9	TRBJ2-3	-	CASSDWREVGDTQYF	TGTGCCAGCAGCGATTGGCGGGAGGTTGGAGATACGCAGTATTTT
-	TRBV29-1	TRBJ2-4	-	CSAKGLGGKNIQYF	TGCAGCGCGAAGGGGTTAGGGGGTAAAAACATTCAGTACTTC
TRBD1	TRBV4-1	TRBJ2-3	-	CASSQGRTGGTDTQYF	TGCGCCAGCAGCCAAGGGCGGACAGGGGGCACAGATACGCAGTATTTT
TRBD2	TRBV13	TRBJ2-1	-	CASSNPRDGSGRDTEQFF	TGTGCCAGCAGCAACCCGCGGGACGGGAGCGGGAGAGATACTGAGCAGTTCTTC
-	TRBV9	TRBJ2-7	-	CASSASDGGRYEQYF	TGTGCCAGCAGCGCCAGCGACGGGGGGCGGTACGAGCAGTACTTC
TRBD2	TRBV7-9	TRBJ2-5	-	CASSPGLAGWQETQYF	TGTGCCAGCAGCCCGGGACTAGCGGGCTGGCAAGAGACCCAGTACTTC
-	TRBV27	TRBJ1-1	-	CASSDRSNTEAFF	TGTGCCAGCAGCGACAGGTCTAACACTGAAGCTTTCTTT
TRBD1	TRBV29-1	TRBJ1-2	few	CSVEESGGGGYTF	TGCAGCGTTGAAGAGTCAGGGGGTGGTGGCTACACCTTC
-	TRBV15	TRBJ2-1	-	CATSRDTPQGRFF	TGTGCCACCAGCAGAGATACCCCGCAGGGCCGGTTCTTC
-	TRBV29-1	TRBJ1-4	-	CSVRNPQENNEKLFF	TGCAGCGTTCGTAATCCACAGGAGAATAATGAAAAACTGTTTTTT
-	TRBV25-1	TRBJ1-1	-	CASTGSGTEAFF	TGTGCCAGCACAGGGTCTGGCACTGAAGCTTTCTTT
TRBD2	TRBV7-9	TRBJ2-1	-	CASSNGLAGGNEQFF	TGTGCCAGCAGCAACGGACTAGCGGGAGGGAATGAGCAGTTCTTC
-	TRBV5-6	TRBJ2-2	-	CASSFRGTGELFF	TGTGCCAGCAGCTTCCGCGGCACCGGGGAGCTGTTTTTT
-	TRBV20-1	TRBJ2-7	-	CSAPRETEQYF	TGCAGTGCTCCCCGGGAAACCGAGCAGTACTTC
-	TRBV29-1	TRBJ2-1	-	CSNTNGYEQFF	TGCAGCAACACGAATGGCTATGAGCAGTTCTTC
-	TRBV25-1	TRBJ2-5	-	CATAERLKETQYF	TGTGCCACCGCGGAGCGATTGAAAGAGACCCAGTACTTC
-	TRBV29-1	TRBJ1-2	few	CSVEVPLYGYTF	TGCAGCGTTGAAGTCCCCCTCTATGGCTACACCTTC
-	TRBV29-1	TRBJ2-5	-	CSVIGTAETQYF	TGCAGCGTCATCGGCACCGCGGAGACCCAGTACTTC
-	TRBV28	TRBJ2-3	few	CASSLRSSTDTQYF	TGTGCCAGCAGTTTAAGGTCCAGCACAGATACGCAGTATTTT
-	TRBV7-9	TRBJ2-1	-	CASSLPLDHEQFF	TGTGCCAGCAGCTTACCTCTAGACCATGAGCAGTTCTTC
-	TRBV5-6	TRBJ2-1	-	CASSLDGGSQQFF	TGTGCCAGCAGCCTAGACGGCGGGTCTCAGCAGTTCTTC
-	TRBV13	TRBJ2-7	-	CASSLRANEQYF	TGTGCCAGCAGCTTAAGGGCTAACGAGCAGTACTTC
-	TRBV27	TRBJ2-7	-	CASRPFPGTTYEQYF	TGTGCCAGCAGACCTTTCCCCGGGACAACCTACGAGCAGTACTTC